This T cell receptor (beta chain) originates from a study of PD-L1 blockade in urothelial cancer. Across the study: Males with bladder-origin urothelial cancer made up about 90% of the roughly 30 patients. Blood analyses occurred 3 weeks (second dose) and 6 weeks post treatment start. Each participant's history included 0 to 3 prior chemotherapy regimens. Notes on the study in general: By 3 weeks, tumor-associated blood clones had expanded more in durable-benefit patients.

A word on this clone: Its antigen is currently unknown.

Data came from immunoSEQ multiplex PCR; TCRdb stores just in-frame clones and leaves some out. This sample carries fewer than 25,000 clones, roughly 87% of them seen once, and the ten largest clones take approximately 3%. Looked up from germline, CDR1 is SGHTA and CDR2 is FQGNSA. The CDR3 is 16 amino acids. Trimming at V came to 5 bases and at J to 12 bases, leaving 14 bases not matched to a gene. The rearrangement uses TRBV7-2 and TRBJ2-1, with 12 bases fitting TRBD2. The sample in question was PBMCs, obtained around atezolizumab (anti-PD-L1) treatment. The sequence came from a man over 45 with urothelial cancer. The CDR3 bases are TGTGCCAGCAGCGCCGACCAGACTAGCGGGAGACTAGTGCAGTTCTTC. It encodes CASSADQTSGRLVQFF.